Ten or more counts support the clone carrying this T cell receptor (beta chain). A junction boundary mismatches the germline segment, possibly from a read error. It was with a sample-barcoded 5' primer and a J-beta primer mix that a second PCR of roughly 7 to 12 cycles was run. A single record per CDR3 protein comes from TCRdb applying MiXCR to the 5' RACE reads. Of roughly 800,000 distinct CDR3 sequences in the sample, nearly 60% were seen once. The data derive from a study of blood T cells in healthy people across ages. The germline CDR1 and CDR2 sequences are SGHDN and FVKESK. The CDR3 runs to 12 residues.

This clonotype was obtained from a man under 40 in good health. The chain links TRBV14 to TRBJ2-7; D not resolved. The sample taken for sequencing was blood. The CDR3 here is CASSQVGYEQYF. The CDR3 nucleotides are TGCGCCAGCAGCCAAGTGGGTTACGAGCAGTACTTC.